The T cell receptor beta chain described here comes from a study of cytomegalovirus exposure and HLA in healthy donors. 13 Jbeta primers and 60 Vbeta primers were used for the PCR. Measured with immunoSEQ multiplex PCR; TCRdb has only the in-frame clones, and not every one. The profile covers 150,000 to 200,000 clones, with roughly four fifths appearing a single time and around 1.7% taken by the ten largest. Trimming cost V 3 bases and J 2 bases, with 6 bases left between them. The CDR3 spans 13 residues. Germline V gives CDR1 SGDLS, CDR2 YYNGEE. The chain combines TRBV9 with TRBJ2-1; D is undetermined. Sequences were obtained from PBMCs. The TCR sequence derives from a man aged 45 to 65 in good health and CMV-seronegative. CDR3 DNA sequence: TGTGCCAGCAGCGCCCCTCCCTACAATGAGCAGTTCTTC. This codes for CASSAPPYNEQFF.